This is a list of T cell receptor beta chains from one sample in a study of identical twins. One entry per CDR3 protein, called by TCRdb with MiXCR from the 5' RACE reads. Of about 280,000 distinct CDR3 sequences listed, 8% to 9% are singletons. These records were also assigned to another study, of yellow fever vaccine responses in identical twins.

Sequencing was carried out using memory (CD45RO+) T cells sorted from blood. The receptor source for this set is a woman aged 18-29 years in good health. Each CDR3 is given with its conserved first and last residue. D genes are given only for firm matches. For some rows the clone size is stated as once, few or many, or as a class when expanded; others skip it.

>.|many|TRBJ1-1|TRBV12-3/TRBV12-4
TGTGCCAGCAGTTTAAGGAGGGGGGCAGCTTTCTTT
CASSLRRGAAFF
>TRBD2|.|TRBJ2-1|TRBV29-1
TGCAGCGTTTCTGGGACTAGCGGGGGGCTTAGCTCCTACAATGAGCAGTTCTTC
CSVSGTSGGLSSYNEQFF
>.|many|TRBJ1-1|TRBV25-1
TGTGCCAGCAGTGAATCGTCGCTGAACACTGAAGCTTTCTTT
CASSESSLNTEAFF
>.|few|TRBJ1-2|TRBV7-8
TGTGCCAGCAGCTTAGGGCTGGCCCTTACGTATGGCTACACCTTC
CASSLGLALTYGYTF
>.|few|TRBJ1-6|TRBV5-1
TGCGCCAGCAGCTTGGGGCCAGGGTCCGCTCTTACTTCACCCCTCCACTTT
CASSLGPGSALTSPLHF
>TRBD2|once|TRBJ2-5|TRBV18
TGTGCCAGCTCACGCACTCGGGGGGGCCTCCAAGAGACCCAGTACTTC
CASSRTRGGLQETQYF
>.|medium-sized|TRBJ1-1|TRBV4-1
TGCGCCAGCAGCCAAGAGGCAGGGCGGATCACTGAAGCTTTCTTT
CASSQEAGRITEAFF
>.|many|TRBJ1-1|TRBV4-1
TGCGCCAGCAGCCTGGAAGGGGGGATTATGAACACTGAAGCTTTCTTT
CASSLEGGIMNTEAFF
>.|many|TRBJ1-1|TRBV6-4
TGTGCCAGCACCAACGGTGGTGAAGCTTTCTTT
CASTNGGEAFF
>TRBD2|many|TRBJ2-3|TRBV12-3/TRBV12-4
TGTGCCAGCAGCCCTAGCGGGAGGGCCAGGTGGGATACGCAGTATTTT
CASSPSGRARWDTQYF
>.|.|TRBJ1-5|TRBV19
TGTGCCAGTAGTATGTGGAAGGGTGATCAGCCCCAGCATTTT
CASSMWKGDQPQHF
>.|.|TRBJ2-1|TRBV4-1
TGCGCCAGCAGCCAATTGGGACGGCCCAATGAGCAGTTCTTC
CASSQLGRPNEQFF
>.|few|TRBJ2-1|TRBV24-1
TGTGCCACCATCCGCCGGGACCGCCGATTGAGCTCCTACAATGAGCAGTTCTTC
CATIRRDRRLSSYNEQFF
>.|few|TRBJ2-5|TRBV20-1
TGCAGTGCTGGCCTCCATGGTGAAGAGACCCAGTACTTC
CSAGLHGEETQYF
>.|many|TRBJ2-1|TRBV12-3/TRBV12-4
TGTGCCAGCAGTTTAGGACCCGACAGGAACAATGAGCAGTTCTTC
CASSLGPDRNNEQFF
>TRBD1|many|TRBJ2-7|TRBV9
TGTGCCAGCAGCAGGGGGCCCTCCTACGAGCAGTACTTC
CASSRGPSYEQYF
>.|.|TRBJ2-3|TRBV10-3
TGTGCCATCAGTGAACTAGAGGGAGATACGCAGTATTTT
CAISELEGDTQYF
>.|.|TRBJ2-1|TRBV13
TGTGCCAGCAGCCAACGCATGTCCTACAATGAGCAGTTCTTC
CASSQRMSYNEQFF
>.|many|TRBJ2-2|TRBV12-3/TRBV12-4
TGTGCCAGCAGTACAGGGCCGAGCGGGGAGCTGTTTTTT
CASSTGPSGELFF
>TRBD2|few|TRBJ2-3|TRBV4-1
TGCGCCAGCAGCCAAGGCGGGAGTGTTGATACGCAGTATTTT
CASSQGGSVDTQYF
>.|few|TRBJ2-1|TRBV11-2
TGTGCCAGCAGCCCCATCCTAGGGAGGGGGGGCCATGAGCAGTTCTTC
CASSPILGRGGHEQFF
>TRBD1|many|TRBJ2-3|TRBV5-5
TGTGCCAGCAGCTTGTATGATGGGACAGGCACAGATACGCAGTATTTT
CASSLYDGTGTDTQYF
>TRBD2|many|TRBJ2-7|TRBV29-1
TGCAGCGTCAGCGGGAGTAGCCGCCCCGAGCAGTACTTC
CSVSGSSRPEQYF
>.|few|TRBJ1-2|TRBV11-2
TGTGCCAGCAGTCCGGGAGTCTTCTATGGCTACACCTTC
CASSPGVFYGYTF
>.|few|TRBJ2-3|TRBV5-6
TGTGCCAGCAGCTTGGGTCCTTCTAGCACAGATACGCAGTATTTT
CASSLGPSSTDTQYF
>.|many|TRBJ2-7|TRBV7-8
TGTGCCAGCAGCCCCCGCGGACAACGAGTAACCTACGAGCAGTACTTC
CASSPRGQRVTYEQYF
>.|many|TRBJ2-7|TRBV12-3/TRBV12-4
TGTGCCAGCAGTTTAGCAACTAGTCGCGAGCAGTACTTC
CASSLATSREQYF
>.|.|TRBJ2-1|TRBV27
TGTGCCAGCAGTTTATTGGGGGGTAATGAGCAGTTCTTC
CASSLLGGNEQFF
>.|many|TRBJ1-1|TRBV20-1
TGCAGTGCTAACAGACAGATGAACACTGAAGCTTTCTTT
CSANRQMNTEAFF
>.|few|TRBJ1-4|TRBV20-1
TGCAGTGCTAGGCCGTGGGAGGGTATAAATGAAAAACTGTTTTTT
CSARPWEGINEKLFF
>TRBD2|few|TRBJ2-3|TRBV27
TGTGCCAGCAGTTTACTGGGGGTCTCGGGAGGAGATACGCAGTATTTT
CASSLLGVSGGDTQYF
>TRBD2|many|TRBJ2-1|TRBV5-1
TGCGCCAGCAGCGGGGGGACTAGTCACCACTACAATGAGCAGTTCTTC
CASSGGTSHHYNEQFF
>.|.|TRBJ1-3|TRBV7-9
TGTGCCAGCAGCCCCGCCGCGGGAAACACCATATATTTT
CASSPAAGNTIYF
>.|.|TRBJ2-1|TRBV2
TGTGCCAGCAGTTTAGGGATCTCCTACAATGAGCAGTTCTTC
CASSLGISYNEQFF
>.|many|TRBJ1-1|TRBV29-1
TGCAGCACCTACAGGACGGGTAACACTGAAGCTTTCTTT
CSTYRTGNTEAFF